In terms of frequency, the clone carrying this TCR beta chain is medium-sized. Its cognate antigen is unknown. The data originate from a study of human CD8 memory T cell subsets. The study's findings and limits: Few clonotypes were shared between stem-like memory and precursor exhausted T cells.

Preparation of the TCR beta libraries relied on UMI-labeled 5' RACE. Each CDR3 protein gets one entry in TCRdb, which reprocessed the 5' RACE reads and gives no DNA. The sample data list roughly 5,000 distinct CDR3 sequences. The PBMC were taken from buffy coats (from healthy donors). Extraction of RNA, which was performed with an RNeasy Mini Kit, drew on duplicate vials of fewer than 180,000 sorted CD8+ T cells per subset. This TCR was sampled from a human donor in good health. The source material was CD8+ T cells from PBMCs.

CDR3 sequence: CASRGQDYEQYF. The J gene is TRBJ2-7, the V gene TRBV27; lacking DNA, the TRBD1 call made by TCRdb goes unchecked. CDR1 and CDR2 from the germline V gene are MNHEY and SMNVEV (reference sequence). This CDR3 is built from 12 residues.